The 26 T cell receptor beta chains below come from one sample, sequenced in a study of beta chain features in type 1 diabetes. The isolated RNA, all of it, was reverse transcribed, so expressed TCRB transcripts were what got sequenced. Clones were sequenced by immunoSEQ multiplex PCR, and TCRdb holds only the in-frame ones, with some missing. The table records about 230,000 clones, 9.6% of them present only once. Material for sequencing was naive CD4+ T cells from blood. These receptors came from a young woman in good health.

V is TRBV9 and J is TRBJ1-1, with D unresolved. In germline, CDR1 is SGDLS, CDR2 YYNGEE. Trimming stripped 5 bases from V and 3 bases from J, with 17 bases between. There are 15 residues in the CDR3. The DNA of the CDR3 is TGTGCCAGCAGGGACGTACGGGGTTGGGACACTGAAGCTTTCTTT. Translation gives CASRDVRGWDTEAFF.

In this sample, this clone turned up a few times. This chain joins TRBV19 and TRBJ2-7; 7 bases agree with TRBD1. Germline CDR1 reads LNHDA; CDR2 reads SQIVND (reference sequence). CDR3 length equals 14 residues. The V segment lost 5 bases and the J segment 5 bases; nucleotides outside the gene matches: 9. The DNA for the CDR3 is TGTGCCAGTAGTTCCATGGACAGGAAGGACGAGCAGTACTTC. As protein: CASSSMDRKDEQYF. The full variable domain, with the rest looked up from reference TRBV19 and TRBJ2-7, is DGGITQSPKYLFRKEGQNVTLSCEQNLNHDAMYWYRQDPGQGLRLIYYSQIVNDFQKGDIAEGYSVSREKKESFPLTVTSAQKNPTAFYLCASSSMDRKDEQYFGPGTRLTVT.

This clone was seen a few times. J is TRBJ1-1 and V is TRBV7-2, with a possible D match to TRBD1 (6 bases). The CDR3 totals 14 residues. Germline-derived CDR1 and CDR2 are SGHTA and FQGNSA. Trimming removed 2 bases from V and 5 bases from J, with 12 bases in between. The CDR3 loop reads CASSLLGARTEAFF. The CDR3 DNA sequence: TGTGCCAGCAGCTTACTGGGGGCGCGGACTGAAGCTTTCTTT. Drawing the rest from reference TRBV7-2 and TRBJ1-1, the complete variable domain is GAGVSQSPSNKVTEKGKDVELRCDPISGHTALYWYRQSLGQGLEFLIYFQGNSAPDKSGLPSDRFSAERTGGSVSTLTIQRTQQEDSAVYLCASSLLGARTEAFFGQGTRLTVV.

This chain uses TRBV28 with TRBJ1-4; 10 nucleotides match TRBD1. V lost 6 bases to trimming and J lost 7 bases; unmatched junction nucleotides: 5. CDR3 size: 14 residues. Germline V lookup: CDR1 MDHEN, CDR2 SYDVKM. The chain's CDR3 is CASRDRGRGEKLFF. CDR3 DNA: TGTGCCAGCAGAGACAGGGGGCGGGGTGAAAAACTGTTTTTT. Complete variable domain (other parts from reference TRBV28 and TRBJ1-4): DVKVTQSSRYLVKRTGEKVFLECVQDMDHENMFWYRQDPGLGLRLIYFSYDVKMKEKGDIPEGYSVSREKKERFSLILESASTNQTSMYLCASRDRGRGEKLFFGSGTQLSVL.

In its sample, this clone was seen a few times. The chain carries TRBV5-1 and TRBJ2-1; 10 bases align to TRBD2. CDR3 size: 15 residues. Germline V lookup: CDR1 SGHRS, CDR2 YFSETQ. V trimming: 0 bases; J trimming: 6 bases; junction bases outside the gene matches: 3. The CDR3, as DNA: TGCGCCAGCAGCTTGGCCCAGCGGGGGGGCAATGAGCAGTTCTTC. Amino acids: CASSLAQRGGNEQFF.

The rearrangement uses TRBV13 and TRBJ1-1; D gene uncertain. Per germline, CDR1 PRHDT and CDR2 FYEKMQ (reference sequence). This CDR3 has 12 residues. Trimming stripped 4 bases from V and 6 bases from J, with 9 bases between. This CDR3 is CASSSAGSEAFF. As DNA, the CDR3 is TGTGCCAGCAGCTCGGCGGGCTCTGAAGCTTTCTTT.

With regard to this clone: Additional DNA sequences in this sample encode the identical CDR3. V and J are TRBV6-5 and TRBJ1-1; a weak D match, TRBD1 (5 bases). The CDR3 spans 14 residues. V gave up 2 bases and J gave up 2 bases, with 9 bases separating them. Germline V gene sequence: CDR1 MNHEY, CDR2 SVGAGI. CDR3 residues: CASSYSRVNTEAFF. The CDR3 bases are TGTGCCAGCAGTTACAGCAGGGTAAACACTGAAGCTTTCTTT.

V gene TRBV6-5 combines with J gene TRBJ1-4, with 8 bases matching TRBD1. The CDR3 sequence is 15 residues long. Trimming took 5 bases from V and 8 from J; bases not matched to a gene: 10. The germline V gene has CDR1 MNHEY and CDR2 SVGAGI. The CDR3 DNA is TGTGCCAGCAGTCGGACAGGGCTTAGTGGCGAAAAACTGTTTTTT. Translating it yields CASSRTGLSGEKLFF.

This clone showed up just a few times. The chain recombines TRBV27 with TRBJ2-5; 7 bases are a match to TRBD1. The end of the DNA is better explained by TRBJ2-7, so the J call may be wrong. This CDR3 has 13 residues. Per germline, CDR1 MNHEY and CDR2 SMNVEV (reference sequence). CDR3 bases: TGTGCCAGCAGTGGACAGGCCATCTACGAGCAGTACTTC. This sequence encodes CASSGQAIYEQYF.

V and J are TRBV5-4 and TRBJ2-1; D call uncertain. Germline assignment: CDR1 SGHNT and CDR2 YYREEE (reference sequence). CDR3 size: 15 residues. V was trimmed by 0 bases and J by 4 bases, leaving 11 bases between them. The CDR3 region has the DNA TGTGCCAGCAGCTTGGTCGGTACCGTTTACAATGAGCAGTTCTTC. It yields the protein CASSLVGTVYNEQFF.

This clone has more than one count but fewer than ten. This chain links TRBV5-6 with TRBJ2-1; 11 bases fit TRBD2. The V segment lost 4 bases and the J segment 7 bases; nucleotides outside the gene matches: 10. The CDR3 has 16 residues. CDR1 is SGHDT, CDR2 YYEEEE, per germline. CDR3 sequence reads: CASSNPGLAVINEQFF. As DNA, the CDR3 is TGTGCCAGCAGCAATCCGGGACTAGCGGTGATTAATGAGCAGTTCTTC.

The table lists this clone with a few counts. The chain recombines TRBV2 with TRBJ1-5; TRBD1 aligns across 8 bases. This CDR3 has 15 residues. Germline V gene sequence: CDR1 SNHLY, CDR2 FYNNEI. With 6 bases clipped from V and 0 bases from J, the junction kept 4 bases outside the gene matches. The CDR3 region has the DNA TGTGCCAGCAGCACAGGGGGTTCTAGCAATCAGCCCCAGCATTTT. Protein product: CASSTGGSSNQPQHF. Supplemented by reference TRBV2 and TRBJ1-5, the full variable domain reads EPEVTQTPSHQVTQMGQEVILRCVPISNHLYFYWYRQILGQKVEFLVSFYNNEISEKSEIFDDQFSVERPDGSNFTLKIRSTKLEDSAMYFCASSTGGSSNQPQHFGDGTRLSIL.

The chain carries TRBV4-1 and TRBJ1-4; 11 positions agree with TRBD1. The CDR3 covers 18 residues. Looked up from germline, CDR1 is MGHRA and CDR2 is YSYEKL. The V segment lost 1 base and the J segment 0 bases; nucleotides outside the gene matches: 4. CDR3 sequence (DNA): TGCGCCAGCAGCCAAGGAGCGGGACAGGGGGCAACTAATGAAAAACTGTTTTTT. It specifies CASSQGAGQGATNEKLFF.

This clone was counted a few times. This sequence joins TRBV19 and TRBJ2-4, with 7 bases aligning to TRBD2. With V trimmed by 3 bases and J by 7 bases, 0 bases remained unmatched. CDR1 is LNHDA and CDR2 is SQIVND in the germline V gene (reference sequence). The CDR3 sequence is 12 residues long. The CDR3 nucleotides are TGTGCCAGTAGTATCGGGGGGAACATTCAGTACTTC. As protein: CASSIGGNIQYF.

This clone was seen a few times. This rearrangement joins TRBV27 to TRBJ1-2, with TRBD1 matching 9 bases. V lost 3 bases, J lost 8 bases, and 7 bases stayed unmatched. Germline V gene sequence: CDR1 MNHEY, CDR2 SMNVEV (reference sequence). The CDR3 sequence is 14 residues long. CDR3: CASSFLQGAQGYTF. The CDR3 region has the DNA TGTGCCAGCAGTTTTTTACAGGGGGCCCAAGGCTACACCTTC.

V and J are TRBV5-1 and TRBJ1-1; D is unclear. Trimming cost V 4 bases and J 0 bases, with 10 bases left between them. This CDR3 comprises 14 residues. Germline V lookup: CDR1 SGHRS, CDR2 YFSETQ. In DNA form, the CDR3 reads TGCGCCAGCAGCCCTAGCCTCATGAACACTGAAGCTTTCTTT. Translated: CASSPSLMNTEAFF.

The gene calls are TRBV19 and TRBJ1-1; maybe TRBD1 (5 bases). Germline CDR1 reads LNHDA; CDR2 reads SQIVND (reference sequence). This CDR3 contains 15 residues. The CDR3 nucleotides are TGTGCTTCGAAAATCCGGGGGGAGGCGAACACTGAAGCTTTCTTT. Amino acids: CASKIRGEANTEAFF.

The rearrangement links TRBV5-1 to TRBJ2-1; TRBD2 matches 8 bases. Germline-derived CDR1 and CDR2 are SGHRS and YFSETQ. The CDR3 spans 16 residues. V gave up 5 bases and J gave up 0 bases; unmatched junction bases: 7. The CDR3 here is CASRATSASSYNEQFF. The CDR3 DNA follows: TGCGCCAGCAGGGCGACTAGCGCTTCCTCCTACAATGAGCAGTTCTTC.

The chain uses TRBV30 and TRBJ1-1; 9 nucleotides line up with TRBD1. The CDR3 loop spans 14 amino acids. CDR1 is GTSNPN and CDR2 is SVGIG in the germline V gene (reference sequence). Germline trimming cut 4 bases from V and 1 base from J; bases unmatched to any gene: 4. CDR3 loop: CAWIRQGGNTEAFF. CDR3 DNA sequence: TGTGCCTGGATTCGACAGGGGGGGAACACTGAAGCTTTCTTT.

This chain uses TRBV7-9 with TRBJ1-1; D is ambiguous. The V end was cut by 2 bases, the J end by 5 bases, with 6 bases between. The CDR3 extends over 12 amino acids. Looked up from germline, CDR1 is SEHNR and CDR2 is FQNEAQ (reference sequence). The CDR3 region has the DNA TGTGCCAGCAGCTTATCTCGGACTGAAGCTTTCTTT. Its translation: CASSLSRTEAFF.

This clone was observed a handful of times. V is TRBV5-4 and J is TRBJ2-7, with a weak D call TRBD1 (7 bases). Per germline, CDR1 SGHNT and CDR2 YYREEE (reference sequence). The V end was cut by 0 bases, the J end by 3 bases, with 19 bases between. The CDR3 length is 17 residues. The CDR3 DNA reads TGTGCCAGCAGCTTGGACCCCAGGGGGGCGAGCTACTACGAGCAGTACTTC. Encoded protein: CASSLDPRGASYYEQYF. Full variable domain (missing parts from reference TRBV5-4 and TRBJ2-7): ETGVTQSPTHLIKTRGQQVTLRCSSQSGHNTVSWYQQALGQGPQFIFQYYREEENGRGNFPPRFSGLQFPNYSSELNVNALELDDSALYLCASSLDPRGASYYEQYFGPGTRLTVT.

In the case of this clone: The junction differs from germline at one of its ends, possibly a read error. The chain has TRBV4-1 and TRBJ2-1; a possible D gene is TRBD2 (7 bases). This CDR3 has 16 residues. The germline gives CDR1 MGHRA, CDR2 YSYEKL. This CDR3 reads CASSQVSGGSNNEQFF. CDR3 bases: TGTGCCAGCAGCCAAGTTTCGGGGGGCTCGAACAATGAGCAGTTCTTC.

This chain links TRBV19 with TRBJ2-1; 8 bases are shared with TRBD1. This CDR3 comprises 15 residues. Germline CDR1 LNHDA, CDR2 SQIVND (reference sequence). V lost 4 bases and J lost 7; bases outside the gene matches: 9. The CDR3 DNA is TGTGCCAGTAGTACCACAGGGGGTGGATGGAATGAGCAGTTCTTC. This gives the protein CASSTTGGGWNEQFF. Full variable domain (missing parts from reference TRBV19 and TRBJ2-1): DGGITQSPKYLFRKEGQNVTLSCEQNLNHDAMYWYRQDPGQGLRLIYYSQIVNDFQKGDIAEGYSVSREKKESFPLTVTSAQKNPTAFYLCASSTTGGGWNEQFFGPGTRLTVL.

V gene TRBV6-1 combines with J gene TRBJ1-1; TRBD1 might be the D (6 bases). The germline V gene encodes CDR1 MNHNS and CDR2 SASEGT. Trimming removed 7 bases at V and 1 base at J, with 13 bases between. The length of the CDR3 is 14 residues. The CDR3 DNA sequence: TGTGCCAGCACCCGAGGACAGACGAACACTGAAGCTTTCTTT. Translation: CASTRGQTNTEAFF.

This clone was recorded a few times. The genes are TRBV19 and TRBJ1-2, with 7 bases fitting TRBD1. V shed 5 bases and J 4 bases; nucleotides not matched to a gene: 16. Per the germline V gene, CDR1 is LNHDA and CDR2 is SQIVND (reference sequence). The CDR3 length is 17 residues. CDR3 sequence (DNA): TGTGCCAGTAGTCAACATCCTGACAGGGTCAACGCCTATGGCTACACCTTC. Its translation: CASSQHPDRVNAYGYTF. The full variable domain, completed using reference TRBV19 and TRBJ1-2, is DGGITQSPKYLFRKEGQNVTLSCEQNLNHDAMYWYRQDPGQGLRLIYYSQIVNDFQKGDIAEGYSVSREKKESFPLTVTSAQKNPTAFYLCASSQHPDRVNAYGYTFGSGTRLTVV.

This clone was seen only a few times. CDR3 sequence reads: CASSIRGIYEQYF. The CDR3 nucleotides are TGTGCCAGTAGTATCAGAGGGATCTACGAGCAGTACTTC. The chain recombines TRBV19 with TRBJ2-7; TRBD2 is a possible D gene (5 bases). Germline-derived CDR1 and CDR2 are LNHDA and SQIVND (reference sequence). Trimming removed 3 bases at V and 3 bases at J, with 9 bases between. There are 13 residues in the CDR3.